A selection of T cell receptor beta chains follows, all from one sample in a study of cytomegalovirus exposure and HLA in healthy donors. Sequenced by immunoSEQ multiplex PCR; TCRdb stores in-frame clones only, minus some. The table shows some 180,000 clones, with roughly 9.5% occurring only once. Sequenced input: PBMCs. These receptors were obtained from a woman aged 30 to 39 in good health and CMV-seropositive. Both conserved end residues are part of each CDR3. Fields, in order: clone size, J gene, V gene, D gene, CDR3 protein, CDR3 DNA. D genes are given only for firm matches. Clone size is not always given. Where it is, it says once, few, many or a class for expanded clones.

. TRBJ2-5 TRBV2 TRBD1 CAPGQGQTQYF TGTGCCCCAGGACAGGGCCAGACCCAGTACTTC
few TRBJ1-2 TRBV6-5 . CASSYRDGRGGGYTF TGTGCCAGCAGCTATAGGGACGGCCGTGGAGGGGGCTACACCTTC
. TRBJ2-7 TRBV4-2 TRBD2 CASSQDAGTSGIYEQYF TGTGCCAGCAGCCAAGACGCAGGGACTAGCGGGATCTACGAGCAGTACTTC
. TRBJ2-1 TRBV12-5 TRBD2 CASGSTSLYYNEQFF TGTGCTAGTGGCTCGACTAGCCTCTACTACAATGAGCAGTTCTTC
. TRBJ2-7 TRBV10-3 . CAISEQGALHEQYF TGTGCCATCAGTGAACAAGGGGCCCTCCACGAGCAGTACTTC
few TRBJ1-4 TRBV15 . CATSRSLEKLFF TGTGCCACCAGCAGATCTTTAGAAAAACTGTTTTTT
few TRBJ1-1 TRBV5-6 . CASSSWTASEAFF TGTGCCAGCAGCTCCTGGACAGCCTCTGAAGCTTTCTTT
. TRBJ1-1 TRBV6-5 . CASGSGGLVNTEAFF TGTGCCAGCGGCTCGGGGGGTCTGGTAAACACTGAAGCTTTCTTT
. TRBJ1-4 TRBV7-9 . CASEAYEVGKLFF TGTGCCAGTGAGGCGTATGAGGTCGGAAAACTGTTTTTT
few TRBJ2-7 TRBV9 TRBD2 CASSVAGGVGSYEQYF TGTGCCAGCAGCGTAGCGGGGGGAGTGGGCTCCTACGAGCAGTACTTC
few TRBJ2-3 TRBV6-5 TRBD2 CASSQTGTSGDTQYF TGTGCCAGCAGCCAAACCGGGACTAGCGGAGATACGCAGTATTTT
few TRBJ2-3 TRBV2 TRBD2 CASSATSGKADTQYF TGTGCCAGCAGTGCGACTAGCGGGAAGGCAGATACGCAGTATTTT
few TRBJ2-3 TRBV7-3 . CASSSSGGEQYF TGTGCCAGCAGCTCCTCAGGAGGGGAGCAGTATTTT
. TRBJ2-7 TRBV4-1 TRBD1 CASSHRIPGQGIYEQYF TGCGCCAGCAGCCATAGAATACCGGGACAGGGTATCTACGAGCAGTACTTC
. TRBJ1-4 TRBV7-9 . CASSSTTDGATNEKLFF TGTGCCAGCAGCTCAACAACTGACGGGGCAACTAATGAAAAACTGTTTTTT
. TRBJ2-7 TRBV4-2 . CASSPLGGKMNYEQYF TGTGCCAGCAGCCCACTTGGGGGGAAAATGAACTACGAGCAGTACTTC
. TRBJ1-6 TRBV5-6 . CASGQDNSPLHF TGTGCCTCCGGACAAGATAATTCACCCCTCCACTTT
few TRBJ2-7 TRBV30 . CAWSPGHTLSYEQYF TGTGCCTGGAGTCCGGGACACACGCTTTCCTACGAGCAGTACTTC
. TRBJ2-3 TRBV11-2 TRBD2 CASSSREQGDTQYF TGTGCCAGCAGCTCGCGGGAGCAGGGAGATACGCAGTATTTT
. TRBJ2-7 TRBV6-1 . CASSGPGDIAEQYF TGTGCCAGCAGTGGCCCCGGGGACATTGCCGAGCAGTACTTC
few TRBJ1-4 TRBV4-2 . CASSQGGGTNEKLFF TGTGCCAGCAGCCAAGGGGGGGGAACTAATGAAAAACTGTTTTTT
few TRBJ2-7 TRBV28 TRBD1 CASSFDRDYF TGTGCCAGCAGTTTCGACAGGGACTACTTC
few TRBJ1-2 TRBV5-4 . CAWGTSYGYTF TGTGCCTGGGGCACTTCCTATGGCTACACCTTC
few TRBJ1-1 TRBV11-3 TRBD1 CASSLGGTERTEAFF TGTGCCAGCAGCTTAGGGGGGACAGAGAGGACTGAAGCTTTCTTT
few TRBJ1-4 TRBV2 TRBD1 CASSEVTGVKATNEKLFF TGTGCCAGCAGTGAAGTTACAGGGGTTAAAGCAACTAATGAAAAACTGTTTTTT
. TRBJ1-3 TRBV5-4 . CASSSQASSGNTIYF TGTGCCAGCAGCTCGCAGGCTTCCTCTGGAAACACCATATATTTT
few TRBJ2-7 TRBV5-6 TRBD2 CASTLPDGGSSYEQYF TGTGCCAGCACCCTTCCCGACGGCGGGAGTTCCTACGAGCAGTACTTC
few TRBJ1-1 TRBV5-1 . CASSFDQGTEAFF TGCGCCAGCAGCTTCGACCAGGGGACTGAAGCTTTCTTT
few TRBJ1-2 TRBV19 . CASSPFERGTTGYTF TGTGCCAGTAGTCCCTTCGAAAGGGGTACTACTGGCTACACCTTC
. TRBJ2-1 TRBV9 TRBD2 CASSAPPTSRNEQFF TGTGCCAGCAGCGCTCCCCCGACTAGCAGAAATGAGCAGTTCTTC
few TRBJ2-1 TRBV15 TRBD2 CATSRPTLTSGPDIYNEQFF TGTGCCACCAGCAGACCTACTCTGACTAGCGGACCCGATATATACAATGAGCAGTTCTTC
. TRBJ1-1 TRBV7-2 . CASSLRATWTEAFF TGTGCCAGCAGCCTGCGGGCCACATGGACTGAAGCTTTCTTT
. TRBJ1-5 TRBV5-1 . CASSLAGREYPSVTSNQPQHF TGCGCCAGCAGCTTGGCAGGCAGAGAGTATCCTTCGGTGACCAGCAATCAGCCCCAGCATTTT
few TRBJ1-1 TRBV29-1 . CSGERGRGTEAFF TGCAGCGGGGAAAGGGGGAGGGGCACTGAAGCTTTCTTT
few TRBJ1-1 TRBV27 . CASSLFGGPEAFF TGTGCCAGCAGTTTATTTGGGGGCCCTGAAGCTTTCTTT
few TRBJ2-7 TRBV2 TRBD2 CASSLGLAGTTYEQYF TGTGCCAGCAGTTTGGGACTAGCGGGTACCACCTACGAGCAGTACTTC
. TRBJ1-1 TRBV29-1 TRBD1 CSANRGAGTEAFF TGCAGCGCCAACAGGGGGGCCGGCACTGAAGCTTTCTTT
few TRBJ1-5 TRBV6-5 . CASSYGQGAGPQHF TGTGCCAGCAGTTACGGGCAGGGAGCGGGCCCCCAGCATTTT
few TRBJ1-4 TRBV5-1 . CASSLWQGNEKLFF TGCGCCAGCAGCTTGTGGCAGGGGAACGAAAAACTGTTTTTT
. TRBJ1-1 TRBV25-1 . CASSGRQITEAFF TGTGCCAGCAGCGGTCGACAGATTACTGAAGCTTTCTTT